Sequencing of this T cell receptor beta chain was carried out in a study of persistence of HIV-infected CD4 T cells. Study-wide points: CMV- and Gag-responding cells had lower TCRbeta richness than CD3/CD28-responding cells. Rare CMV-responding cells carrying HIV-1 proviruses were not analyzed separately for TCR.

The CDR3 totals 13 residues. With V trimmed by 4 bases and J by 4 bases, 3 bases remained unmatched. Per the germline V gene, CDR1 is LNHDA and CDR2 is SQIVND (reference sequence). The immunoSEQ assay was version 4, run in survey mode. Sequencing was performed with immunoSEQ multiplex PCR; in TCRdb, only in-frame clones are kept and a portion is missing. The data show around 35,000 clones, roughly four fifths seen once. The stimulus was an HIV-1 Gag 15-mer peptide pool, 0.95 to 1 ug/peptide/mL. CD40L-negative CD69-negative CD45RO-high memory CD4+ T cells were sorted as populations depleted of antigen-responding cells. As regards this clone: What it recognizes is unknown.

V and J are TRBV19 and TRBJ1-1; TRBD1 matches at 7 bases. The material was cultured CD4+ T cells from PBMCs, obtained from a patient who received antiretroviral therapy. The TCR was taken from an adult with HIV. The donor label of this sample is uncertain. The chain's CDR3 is CASSTGGSTEAFF. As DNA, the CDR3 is TGTGCCAGTAGTACAGGGGGATCCACTGAAGCTTTCTTT. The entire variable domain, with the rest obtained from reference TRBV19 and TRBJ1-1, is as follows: DGGITQSPKYLFRKEGQNVTLSCEQNLNHDAMYWYRQDPGQGLRLIYYSQIVNDFQKGDIAEGYSVSREKKESFPLTVTSAQKNPTAFYLCASSTGGSTEAFFGQGTRLTVV.